This T cell receptor (beta chain) appears in the sequencing data of a study of shared clonotypes between healthy human individuals. Study details: With ages of 18 to 49, the donors were a couple of women and three men.

Repertoires were generated with immunoSEQ multiplex PCR, while TCRdb's copy carries only in-frame clones and drops some. The sample includes about 300,000 clones, 74% of them seen just once. This clone was observed many times. Trimming left V 2 bases short and J 0 bases short, with 7 bases between. CDR1 and CDR2 (germline): MDHEN, SYDVKM. CDR3 length: 14 amino acids. V usage is TRBV28 and J usage is TRBJ1-1; D not resolved. The TCR was taken from a young man in good health. Sequenced material: memory CD4+ T cells sorted from blood. Described subset: CD45RA-negative fraction. The CDR3 spells CASSLPGMNTEAFF. DNA for the CDR3: TGTGCCAGCAGTTTACCCGGGATGAACACTGAAGCTTTCTTT.